Listed below are T cell receptor beta chains from one sample, sequenced in a study of patients and donors after allogeneic stem cell transplantation. TCRdb re-called the RT-PCR reads with MiXCR, one entry per CDR3 protein. Here the sample spans approximately 200,000 distinct CDR3 sequences, roughly 38% being singletons. Sequenced sample: blood, either unsorted or a sorted T cell fraction (not recorded which). The receptors shown here come from a human donor who was either an allogeneic HSCT recipient or a stem cell or donor lymphocyte infusion donor (not recorded which). It is not recorded whose cells these are; they may come from a transplant donor. The CDR3 runs from the conserved cysteine through the conserved F or W. A D gene is named only where the DNA matches it firmly. Some rows mark clone size as missing; the rest say once, few, many or name a class of expanded clone.

size	V	J	D	DNA	CDR3
NA	TRBV6-5	TRBJ2-7	NA	TGTGCCAGCAGTTATGGGGCTCTTCGCTCCTACGAGCAGTACTTC	CASSYGALRSYEQYF
NA	TRBV29-1	TRBJ2-1	NA	TGCAGCGCCGGTGGGGGGTACCATGAGCAGTTCTTC	CSAGGGYHEQFF
NA	TRBV5-1	TRBJ2-1	TRBD2	TGCGCCAGCAGCTTGGTACGCGGGGGGCGCTCCTACAATGAGCAGTTCTTC	CASSLVRGGRSYNEQFF
few	TRBV5-1	TRBJ1-4	NA	TGCGCCAGCAGCGTGGGACGGGTGGAGGAAAAACTGTTTTTT	CASSVGRVEEKLFF
few	TRBV4-3	TRBJ1-2	TRBD1	TGCGCCAGCAGCCAACGACAGGGCCCCCGGTATGGCTACACCTTC	CASSQRQGPRYGYTF
NA	TRBV10-3	TRBJ1-1	NA	TGTGCCATCAAGGGTACAGGGACGGACACTGAAGCTTTCTTT	CAIKGTGTDTEAFF
NA	TRBV6-6	TRBJ1-2	NA	TGTGCCAGCAGTTACATAGACAGCACTGACGGCTACACCTTC	CASSYIDSTDGYTF
NA	TRBV29-1	TRBJ2-2	NA	TGCAGCGTCAACCTGGCCAGAACCGGGGAGCTGTTTTTT	CSVNLARTGELFF
few	TRBV6-1	TRBJ1-6	NA	TGTGCCAGCAGCCTCTACAGCTCCTATAATTCACCCCTCCACTTT	CASSLYSSYNSPLHF
NA	TRBV20-1	TRBJ2-2	TRBD1	TGCAGTTGCGACAGGGGCACCGGGGAGCTGTTTTTT	CSCDRGTGELFF
few	TRBV20-1	TRBJ1-5	NA	TGCAGTGCTAGTGAACCTACGACAGGACTTAGCAATCAGCCCCAGCATTTT	CSASEPTTGLSNQPQHF
few	TRBV5-1	TRBJ1-4	NA	TGCGCCAGCAGCTTGGGTTTGGGTTCAAGAACTAATGAAAAACTGTTTTTT	CASSLGLGSRTNEKLFF
NA	TRBV29-1	TRBJ1-1	NA	TGCAGCGTTGAAGTACAGGGGAACACTGAAGCTTTCTTT	CSVEVQGNTEAFF
once	TRBV30	TRBJ1-1	NA	TGTGCCTGGAGTCCCCTTGGGCACACTGAAGCTTTCTTT	CAWSPLGHTEAFF
once	TRBV30	TRBJ1-5	NA	TGTGCCTGGAGTGTATCGGGGCGCAATCAGCCCCAGCATTTT	CAWSVSGRNQPQHF
NA	TRBV20-1	TRBJ1-1	TRBD1	TGCAGTGCTAGGAGACAGGGGCTCAACACTGAAGCTTTCTTT	CSARRQGLNTEAFF
few	TRBV27	TRBJ1-1	NA	TGTGCCAGCAGTTTGACAGAACGGGCTGAAGCTTTCTTT	CASSLTERAEAFF
NA	TRBV12-3/TRBV12-4	TRBJ1-2	TRBD1	TGTGCCAGCAGTACTCACAGGGGGCTGCTTTCCTATGGCTACACCTTC	CASSTHRGLLSYGYTF
NA	TRBV6-5	TRBJ1-6	NA	TGTGCCAGCAGTTACTCCCCAAGACTCAGGGAAAGCTCCTATAATTCACCCCTCCACTTT	CASSYSPRLRESSYNSPLHF
few	TRBV25-1	TRBJ1-4	NA	TGTGCCAGCAGTGAAACTGGTTACCCTAATGAAAAACTGTTTTTT	CASSETGYPNEKLFF
NA	TRBV29-1	TRBJ1-5	TRBD1	TGCAGCGTTGTATTGAGGGGGCGCGAGGGTAATCAGCCCCAGCATTTT	CSVVLRGREGNQPQHF
many	TRBV12-3/TRBV12-4	TRBJ1-6	NA	TGTGCCAGCAGTTTGGGTTCGTCACCCCTCCACTTT	CASSLGSSPLHF
NA	TRBV20-1	TRBJ1-1	NA	TGCAGTGCTAGAGATGACCTCACGGGGACTGAAGCTTTCTTT	CSARDDLTGTEAFF
few	TRBV4-1	TRBJ1-5	NA	TGCGCCGGAGACTCATACCCGGGCAATCAGCCCCAGCATTTT	CAGDSYPGNQPQHF
few	TRBV3-1	TRBJ1-5	NA	TGTGCCAGCAGCTCCGGGACATTGAAACAGCCCCAGCATTTT	CASSSGTLKQPQHF
NA	TRBV7-2	TRBJ2-5	NA	TGTGCCTGTAGGCGGGCAGAAGAGACCCAGTACTTC	CACRRAEETQYF
NA	TRBV10-3	TRBJ1-3	NA	TGTGCCATCAATGGTGTGGAGGGACACAGCTCTGGAAACACCATATATTTT	CAINGVEGHSSGNTIYF
many	TRBV4-2	TRBJ1-5	NA	TGTGCCAGCAGCCAAGGGGGGACAAATAATCAGCCCCAGCATTTT	CASSQGGTNNQPQHF
few	TRBV4-1	TRBJ1-5	NA	TGCGCCAGCAGCCAAGATGGGCGGGGGCATCAGCCCCAGCATTTT	CASSQDGRGHQPQHF
NA	TRBV7-9	TRBJ1-4	NA	TGTGCCAGCAGCCCTTTTGTGGGGGGCGATGAAAAACTGTTTTTT	CASSPFVGGDEKLFF
few	TRBV12-3/TRBV12-4	TRBJ2-3	NA	TGTGCCAGCAGTTTCCTCAGGGGTAGCACAGATACGCAGTATTTT	CASSFLRGSTDTQYF
NA	TRBV6-5	TRBJ1-6	NA	TGTGCCAGCAGTAGGTCGGATTCACCCCTCCACTTT	CASSRSDSPLHF
NA	TRBV12-3/TRBV12-4	TRBJ1-5	NA	TGTGCCAGCAGTTTAAGCAGGGTAGTGAATCAGCCCCAGCATTTT	CASSLSRVVNQPQHF
NA	TRBV20-1	TRBJ2-7	NA	TGCAGTGCTAGGCGACAGGGACTTACCTACGAGCAGTACTTC	CSARRQGLTYEQYF
few	TRBV12-3/TRBV12-4	TRBJ1-1	TRBD1	TGTGCCAGCAGTCCTAAGGCCACAGGGGTGGGAACTGAAGCTTTCTTT	CASSPKATGVGTEAFF
NA	TRBV10-3	TRBJ2-5	TRBD1	TGTGCCATCAGTGAGTCAGGGGCCGCCGGGACAGGGGCATGGGAGACCCAGTACTTC	CAISESGAAGTGAWETQYF
few	TRBV12-3/TRBV12-4	TRBJ1-5	NA	TGTGCCAGCAGTTACCAGGATCCCCAGCCCCAGCATTTT	CASSYQDPQPQHF
NA	TRBV20-1	TRBJ1-5	NA	TGCAGTGCCACGACAGGCCAGGGGCTATATAGCAATCAGCCCCAGCATTTT	CSATTGQGLYSNQPQHF
NA	TRBV25-1	TRBJ2-3	NA	TGTGCCAGCAGTGAATCGGGGGGCCTCACAGATACGCAGTATTTT	CASSESGGLTDTQYF
NA	TRBV2	TRBJ2-2	NA	TGTGCCAGCACCGGGACTCTGGGTGGCGGGGAGCTGTTTTTT	CASTGTLGGGELFF
NA	TRBV15	TRBJ1-3	TRBD1	TGTGCCACCAGCAGAGAGTGGGGAGGGACAGTAGCGTCTGGAAACACCATATATTTT	CATSREWGGTVASGNTIYF
NA	TRBV12-3/TRBV12-4	TRBJ2-7	NA	TGTGCCAGCAGTTTGCACGAGCAGTACTTC	CASSLHEQYF
NA	TRBV5-1	TRBJ2-1	TRBD2	TGCGCCAGCAGCTTGGGAGCGGGGGAGTACAATGAGCAGTTCTTC	CASSLGAGEYNEQFF